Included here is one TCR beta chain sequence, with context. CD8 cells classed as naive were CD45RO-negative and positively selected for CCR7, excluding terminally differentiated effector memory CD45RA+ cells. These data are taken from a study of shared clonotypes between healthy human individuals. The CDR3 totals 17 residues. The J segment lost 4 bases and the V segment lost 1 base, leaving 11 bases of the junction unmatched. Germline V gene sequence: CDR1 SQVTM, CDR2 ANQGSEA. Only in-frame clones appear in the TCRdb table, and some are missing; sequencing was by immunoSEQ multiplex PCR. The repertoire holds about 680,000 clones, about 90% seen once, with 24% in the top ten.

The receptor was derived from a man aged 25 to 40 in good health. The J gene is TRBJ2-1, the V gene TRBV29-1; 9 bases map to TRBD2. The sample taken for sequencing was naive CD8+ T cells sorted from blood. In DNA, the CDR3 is TGCAGCGTTGAAGGGACTAGCGTGGGTCTAAGTTACAATGAGCAGTTCTTC. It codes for CSVEGTSVGLSYNEQFF.